Each of the 27 T cell receptor beta chains below was sequenced from the same sample in a study of technical replicates of blood from several donors. The table came from immunoSEQ multiplex PCR; TCRdb's copy has only in-frame clones and leaves some out. The table shows almost 85,000 clones, with around 97% occurring only once. Sequenced sample: T cells isolated from PBMCs. The receptors shown here come from a human donor in good health.

V usage is TRBV27 and J usage is TRBJ2-3; D perhaps matches TRBD2 (7 bases). This CDR3 contains 13 residues. The V gene lost 11 bases and the J gene lost 2 bases, with 14 bases spanning the gap. The V gene's germline CDR1 is MNHEY and CDR2 SMNVEV (reference sequence). In DNA, the CDR3 is TGTGCCTCTAGGGGGGGGAACACAGATACGCAGTATTTT. The encoded protein is CASRGGNTDTQYF.

The V call is TRBV6-5, the J call TRBJ1-2; a weak D match, TRBD1 (5 bases). CDR1 is MNHEY and CDR2 is SVGAGI in the germline V gene. This CDR3 region has 13 residues. Trimming took 2 bases from V and 3 from J, leaving 7 bases between them. The CDR3 sequence: CASSYPGYYGYTF. The CDR3 bases are TGTGCCAGCAGTTACCCAGGGTACTATGGCTACACCTTC.

The gene calls are TRBV10-1 and TRBJ1-4, with 9 bases identical to TRBD1. Germline V gene data show CDR1 as WNHNN and CDR2 as SYGVQD (reference sequence). V dropped 7 bases and J dropped 7; count of bases not matched to a gene: 10. This CDR3 comprises 15 residues. CDR3 nucleotide sequence: TGCGCCAGCAACCCTGACGGGACAGGGACTGAAAAACTGTTTTTT. It is translated as CASNPDGTGTEKLFF.

The V and J genes are TRBV27 and TRBJ2-2; TRBD1 is a possible D gene (6 bases). The CDR3 is 17 amino acids. Trimming removed 5 bases at V and 8 bases at J, with 24 bases between. Germline lookup yields CDR1 MNHEY and CDR2 SMNVEV (reference sequence). In DNA, the CDR3 is TGTGCCAGCAGTCCTCGGACAGACCTCCCGCTTAGGGGGGAGCTGTTTTTT. Protein sequence: CASSPRTDLPLRGELFF.

The chain carries TRBV11-3 and TRBJ2-3, with TRBD2 matching 10 bases. Trimming took 4 bases from V and 6 from J; bases not matched to a gene: 22. The CDR3 runs 20 residues. The germline V gene encodes CDR1 SGHNT and CDR2 YENEEA. The CDR3 protein is CASSSPSRKREGRISDTQYF. CDR3 nucleotides: TGTGCCAGCAGCTCACCGTCAAGAAAGCGGGAGGGCCGAATTAGCGATACGCAGTATTTT. Full variable domain (remainder filled in from reference TRBV11-3 and TRBJ2-3): EAGVVQSPRYKIIEKKQPVAFWCNPISGHNTLYWYLQNLGQGPELLIRYENEEAVDDSQLPKDRFSAERLKGVDSTLKIQPAELGDSAVYLCASSSPSRKREGRISDTQYFGPGTRLTVL.

This rearrangement joins TRBV30 to TRBJ1-1, with a possible D match to TRBD1 (5 bases). Per the germline V gene, CDR1 is GTSNPN and CDR2 is SVGIG (reference sequence). V lost 3 bases to trimming and J lost 9 bases, with 17 bases between them. There are 13 residues in the CDR3. CDR3 bases: TGTGCCTGGAGGGGTGGAGGGGCGGAAAAAGCTTTCTTT. This translates into CAWRGGGAEKAFF.

The J gene is TRBJ1-4, the V gene TRBV4-1, with D possibly being TRBD1 (5 bases). Looked up from germline, CDR1 is MGHRA and CDR2 is YSYEKL. V was shortened by 4 bases and J by 8 bases, with 20 bases between the two germline ends. This CDR3 comprises 16 residues. This CDR3 is CASSLITKGLKEKLFF. The CDR3 nucleotides are TGCGCCAGCAGCCTTATAACAAAGGGGTTGAAAGAAAAACTGTTTTTT.

The chain links TRBV14 to TRBJ1-1, with D unresolved. From germline, CDR1 is SGHDN and CDR2 FVKESK. V lost 0 bases, J lost 3 bases, and 20 bases lay in between. CDR3 size: 18 residues. The DNA for the CDR3 is TGTGCCAGCAGCCAAGAATCGGGATGGGAAGAGGAATACACTGAAGCTTTCTTT. This codes for CASSQESGWEEEYTEAFF.

The gene calls are TRBV6-5 and TRBJ2-5, with a possible D match to TRBD1 (5 bases). The ends were cut back, 2 bases at V and 3 bases at J, with 7 bases in the middle. The CDR3 covers 13 residues. Germline assignment: CDR1 MNHEY and CDR2 SVGAGI. For the CDR3, the DNA is TGTGCCAGCAGTTACATAGGGGAAGAGACCCAGTACTTC. Protein sequence: CASSYIGEETQYF.

The chain links TRBV25-1 to TRBJ2-1, with a weak D call TRBD1 (6 bases). Germline assignment: CDR1 MGHDK and CDR2 SYGVNS. Trimming stripped 2 bases from V and 10 bases from J, with 15 bases between. The CDR3 spans 14 residues. As DNA, the CDR3 is TGTGCCAGCAGTGAAATAGGAGGACAGAGAGAGCAGTTCTTC. Amino acids: CASSEIGGQREQFF.

This rearrangement joins TRBV5-1 to TRBJ1-1; TRBD1 might be the D (5 bases). The CDR3 sequence is 13 residues long. CDR1 and CDR2 (germline): SGHRS, YFSETQ. V was clipped by 3 bases and J by 6 bases, with 12 bases between them. The CDR3 spells CASSWGGGAEAFF. In DNA, the CDR3 is TGCGCCAGCAGCTGGGGGGGAGGCGCTGAAGCTTTCTTT. The whole variable domain, remainder taken from reference TRBV5-1 and TRBJ1-1, is KAGVTQTPRYLIKTRGQQVTLSCSPISGHRSVSWYQQTPGQGLQFLFEYFSETQRNKGNFPGRFSGRQFSNSRSEMNVSTLELGDSALYLCASSWGGGAEAFFGQGTRLTVV.

V gene TRBV6-6 combines with J gene TRBJ2-1, with D uncertain. The V gene lost 0 bases and the J gene lost 13 bases, with 10 bases spanning the gap. The germline V gene has CDR1 MNHNY and CDR2 SVGAGI (reference sequence). CDR3 length equals 12 residues. CDR3 amino acids: CASSYSPAEQFF. CDR3 nucleotide sequence: TGTGCCAGCAGTTACTCTCCGGCGGAACAGTTCTTC.

The chain employs TRBV5-1 and TRBJ2-1; 9 positions match TRBD2. Germline V gene data show CDR1 as SGHRS and CDR2 as YFSETQ. The CDR3 length is 15 residues. With V trimmed by 0 bases and J by 8 bases, 6 bases remained unmatched. CDR3 bases: TGCGCCAGCAGCTTGGTGGCGGGGGGGCCAGATGAGCAGTTCTTC. The encoded protein is CASSLVAGGPDEQFF. Complete variable domain (other parts from reference TRBV5-1 and TRBJ2-1): KAGVTQTPRYLIKTRGQQVTLSCSPISGHRSVSWYQQTPGQGLQFLFEYFSETQRNKGNFPGRFSGRQFSNSRSEMNVSTLELGDSALYLCASSLVAGGPDEQFFGPGTRLTVL.

The chain links TRBV7-9 to TRBJ2-7; 8 nucleotides align to TRBD1. V lost 5 bases, J lost 10 bases, and 1 base stayed unmatched. The CDR3 consists of 10 residues. Germline values: CDR1 SEHNR, CDR2 FQNEAQ (reference sequence). This CDR3 is CASSGQGQYF. DNA for the CDR3: TGTGCCAGCAGCGGACAGGGCCAGTACTTC.

The CDR3 DNA follows: TGTGCCAGTAGTATGAGCGCTAACACCGGGGAGCTGTTTTTT. Translated: CASSMSANTGELFF. This sequence joins TRBV19 and TRBJ2-2; D unclear. Trimming shortened V by 3 bases and J by 2 bases, and 7 bases separated the two germline ends. The CDR3 has 14 residues. Germline CDR1 and CDR2: LNHDA and SQIVND (reference sequence). The variable domain in full, with the rest retrieved from reference TRBV19 and TRBJ2-2, is DGGITQSPKYLFRKEGQNVTLSCEQNLNHDAMYWYRQDPGQGLRLIYYSQIVNDFQKGDIAEGYSVSREKKESFPLTVTSAQKNPTAFYLCASSMSANTGELFFGEGSRLTVL.

The chain employs TRBV9 and TRBJ2-7; D possibly corresponds to TRBD1 (5 bases). Germline V lookup: CDR1 SGDLS, CDR2 YYNGEE. CDR3 length: 14 residues. Trimming took 4 bases from V and 2 from J, leaving 13 bases between them. The DNA of the CDR3 is TGTGCCAGCAGCCCCCGTAGGACACCCTACGAGCAGTACTTC. Protein product: CASSPRRTPYEQYF.

V is TRBV6-5 and J is TRBJ1-1; D is undetermined. The CDR3 contains 15 residues. Between the trimmed V and J ends, which lost 5 bases and 1 base, there was a span of 14 bases. In germline, CDR1 is MNHEY, CDR2 SVGAGI. In DNA form, the CDR3 reads TGTGCCAGCAGTACGTATTTCGCGAGGAACACTGAAGCTTTCTTT. It translates to CASSTYFARNTEAFF.

The chain employs TRBV30 and TRBJ2-7; perhaps TRBD2 as D (7 bases). The V gene's germline CDR1 is GTSNPN and CDR2 SVGIG (reference sequence). V shed 2 bases and J shed 6 bases, with 20 bases lying between them. The CDR3 totals 15 residues. In DNA form, the CDR3 reads TGTGCCTGGAGTAGGGGAAACGGGGGGCTTTCCGAGCAGTACTTC. It is translated as CAWSRGNGGLSEQYF.

The CDR3 protein is CASSTTGGDYGYTF. As DNA, the CDR3 is TGTGCCAGCAGCACCACAGGGGGAGACTATGGCTACACCTTC. This rearrangement joins TRBV9 to TRBJ1-2, with 8 bases matching TRBD1. Germline-derived CDR1 and CDR2 are SGDLS and YYNGEE. The length of the CDR3 is 14 residues. The ends lost 4 bases at V and 3 bases at J; junction bases unmatched: 5.

The chain has TRBV10-3 and TRBJ1-1; 7 bases agree with TRBD1. This CDR3 is built from 14 residues. Germline V CDR1 and CDR2: ENHRY, SYGVKD. V trimming: 7 bases; J trimming: 5 bases; junction bases outside the gene matches: 10. CDR3 coding DNA: TGTGCCATCAACCGACAGGGTTGGAAGACTGAAGCTTTCTTT. Amino acid sequence: CAINRQGWKTEAFF.

This chain joins TRBV5-4 and TRBJ2-5; 7 bases fit TRBD1. Germline values: CDR1 SGHNT, CDR2 YYREEE (reference sequence). The CDR3 has 17 residues. V shed 0 bases and J 5 bases; nucleotides not matched to a gene: 13. The CDR3 sequence is CASSLVGRGGLGETQYF. CDR3 nucleotides: TGTGCCAGCAGCTTGGTAGGACGAGGGGGCCTAGGGGAGACCCAGTACTTC.

The J gene is TRBJ2-4, the V gene TRBV2; 11 positions agree with TRBD2. Trimming cost V 2 bases and J 3 bases; bases outside gene matches: 3. Germline V gene lookup returns CDR1 SNHLY and CDR2 FYNNEI. CDR3 length equals 16 residues. As DNA, the CDR3 is TGTGCCAGCAGTGAACGACTAGCGGGGAGCAAAAACATTCAGTACTTC. Protein product: CASSERLAGSKNIQYF.

The chain couples TRBV28 to TRBJ2-5; a possible D gene is TRBD1 (6 bases). Germline V lookup: CDR1 MDHEN, CDR2 SYDVKM. V shed 4 bases and J shed 1 base, with 10 bases lying between them. The CDR3 totals 14 residues. The CDR3: CASSSGQIQETQYF. DNA of the CDR3: TGTGCCAGCAGTTCCGGACAGATCCAAGAGACCCAGTACTTC.

The chain links TRBV11-3 to TRBJ2-1, with 8 bases identical to TRBD2. In germline, CDR1 is SGHNT, CDR2 YENEEA. V shed 4 bases, J shed 4 bases, and the junction held 9 bases outside the gene matches. This CDR3 has 16 amino acids. The CDR3 reads CASSSKEVAGYNEQFF. CDR3 nucleotide sequence: TGTGCCAGCAGCTCTAAGGAGGTAGCGGGGTACAATGAGCAGTTCTTC.

The gene calls are TRBV5-6 and TRBJ2-7; weak D call: TRBD2 (6 bases). From germline, CDR1 is SGHDT and CDR2 YYEEEE. The CDR3 contains 14 residues. V gave up 4 bases and J gave up 0 bases, with 11 bases separating them. Here the CDR3 DNA reads TGTGCCAGCAGCCCCCGACTAGACTCCTACGAGCAGTACTTC. It translates to CASSPRLDSYEQYF.

This chain links TRBV19 with TRBJ1-1; TRBD1 aligns across 8 bases. J was trimmed by 7 bases and V by 6 bases; bases with no gene match: 4. The germline CDR1 and CDR2 sequences are LNHDA and SQIVND (reference sequence). The CDR3 length is 12 residues. The CDR3: CASRKQGGEAFF. CDR3 nucleotides: TGTGCCAGTAGGAAACAGGGGGGTGAAGCTTTCTTT.

V usage is TRBV2 and J usage is TRBJ2-3, with 9 bases fitting TRBD2. CDR3 length: 18 residues. The V segment lost 8 bases and the J segment 0 bases; nucleotides outside the gene matches: 15. Germline lookup yields CDR1 SNHLY and CDR2 FYNNEI. The CDR3 reads CASDSSGRTGWSTDTQYF. CDR3 sequence (DNA): TGTGCCAGCGATTCGAGCGGGAGGACGGGATGGAGCACAGATACGCAGTATTTT.